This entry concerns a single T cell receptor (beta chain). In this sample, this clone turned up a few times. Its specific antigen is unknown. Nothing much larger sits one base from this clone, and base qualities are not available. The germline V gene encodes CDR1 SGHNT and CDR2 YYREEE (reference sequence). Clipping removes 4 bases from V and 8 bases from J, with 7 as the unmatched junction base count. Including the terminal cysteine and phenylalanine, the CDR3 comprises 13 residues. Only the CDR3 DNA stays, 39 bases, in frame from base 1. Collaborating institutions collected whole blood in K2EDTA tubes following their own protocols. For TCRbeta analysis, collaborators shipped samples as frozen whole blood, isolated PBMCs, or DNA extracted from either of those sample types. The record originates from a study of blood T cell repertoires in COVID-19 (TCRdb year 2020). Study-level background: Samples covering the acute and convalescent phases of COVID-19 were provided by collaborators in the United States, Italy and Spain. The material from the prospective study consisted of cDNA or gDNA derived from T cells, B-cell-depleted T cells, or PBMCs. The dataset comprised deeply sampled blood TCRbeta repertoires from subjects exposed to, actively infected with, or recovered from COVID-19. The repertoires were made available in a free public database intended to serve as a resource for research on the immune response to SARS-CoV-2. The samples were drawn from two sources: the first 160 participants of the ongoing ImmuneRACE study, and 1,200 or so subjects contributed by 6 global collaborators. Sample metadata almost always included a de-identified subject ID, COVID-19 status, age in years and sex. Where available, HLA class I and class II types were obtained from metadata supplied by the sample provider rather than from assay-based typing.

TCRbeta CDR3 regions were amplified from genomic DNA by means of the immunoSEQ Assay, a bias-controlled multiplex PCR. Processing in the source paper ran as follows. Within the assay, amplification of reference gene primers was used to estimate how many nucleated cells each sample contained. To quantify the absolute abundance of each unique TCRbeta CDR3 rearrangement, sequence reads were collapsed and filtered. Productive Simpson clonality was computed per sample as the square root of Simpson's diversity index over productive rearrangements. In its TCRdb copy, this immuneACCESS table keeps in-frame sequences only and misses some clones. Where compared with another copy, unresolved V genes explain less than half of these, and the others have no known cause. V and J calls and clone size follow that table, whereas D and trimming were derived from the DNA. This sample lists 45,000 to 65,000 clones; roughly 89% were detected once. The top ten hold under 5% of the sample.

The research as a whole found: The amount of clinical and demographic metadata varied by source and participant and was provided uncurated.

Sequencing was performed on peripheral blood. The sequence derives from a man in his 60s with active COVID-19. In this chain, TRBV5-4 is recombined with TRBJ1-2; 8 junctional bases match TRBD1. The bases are TGTGCCAGCAGCCCGACAGGGGAAAGAGGCTACACCTTC. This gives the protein CASSPTGERGYTF.